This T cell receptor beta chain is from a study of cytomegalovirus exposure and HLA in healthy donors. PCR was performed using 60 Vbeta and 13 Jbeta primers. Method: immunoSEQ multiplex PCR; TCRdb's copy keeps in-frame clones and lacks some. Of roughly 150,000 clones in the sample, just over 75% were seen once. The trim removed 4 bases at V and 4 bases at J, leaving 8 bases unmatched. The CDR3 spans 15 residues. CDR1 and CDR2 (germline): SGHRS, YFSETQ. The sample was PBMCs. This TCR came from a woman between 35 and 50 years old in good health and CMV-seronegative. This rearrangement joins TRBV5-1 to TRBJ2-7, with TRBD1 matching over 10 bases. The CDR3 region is CASSPGQGVVYEQYF. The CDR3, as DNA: TGCGCCAGCAGCCCCGGACAGGGGGTAGTGTACGAGCAGTACTTC.